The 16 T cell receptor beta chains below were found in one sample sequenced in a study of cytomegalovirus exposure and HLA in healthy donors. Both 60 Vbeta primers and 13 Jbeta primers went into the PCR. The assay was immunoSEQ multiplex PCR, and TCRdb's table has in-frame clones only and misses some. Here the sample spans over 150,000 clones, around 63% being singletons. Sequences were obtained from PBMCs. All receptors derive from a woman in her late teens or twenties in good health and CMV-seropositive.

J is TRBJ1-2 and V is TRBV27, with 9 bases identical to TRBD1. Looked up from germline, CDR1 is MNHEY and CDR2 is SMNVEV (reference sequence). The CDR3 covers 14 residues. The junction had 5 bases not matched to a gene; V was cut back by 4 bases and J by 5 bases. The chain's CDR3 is CASSSGQGRYGYTF. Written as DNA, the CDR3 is TGTGCCAGCAGTTCGGGACAGGGAAGATATGGCTACACCTTC.

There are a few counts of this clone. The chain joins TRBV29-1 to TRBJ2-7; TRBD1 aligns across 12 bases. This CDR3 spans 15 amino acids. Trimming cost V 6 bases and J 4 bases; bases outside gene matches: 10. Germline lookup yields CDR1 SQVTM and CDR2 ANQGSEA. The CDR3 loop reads CSVKTGTGGNYEQYF. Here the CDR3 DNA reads TGCAGCGTAAAAACAGGGACAGGGGGCAATTACGAGCAGTACTTC.

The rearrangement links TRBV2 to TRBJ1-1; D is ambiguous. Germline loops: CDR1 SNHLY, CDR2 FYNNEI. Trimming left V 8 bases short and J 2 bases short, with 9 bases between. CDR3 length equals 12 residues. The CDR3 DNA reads TGTGCCAGCGGGCAACGAAACACTGAAGCTTTCTTT. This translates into CASGQRNTEAFF.

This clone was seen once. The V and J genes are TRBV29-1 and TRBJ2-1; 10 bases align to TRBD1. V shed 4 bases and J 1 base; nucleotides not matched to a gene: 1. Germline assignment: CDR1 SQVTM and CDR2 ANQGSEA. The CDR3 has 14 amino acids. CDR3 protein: CSVGTGGSYNEQFF. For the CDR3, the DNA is TGCAGCGTTGGGACAGGGGGTTCCTACAATGAGCAGTTCTTC.

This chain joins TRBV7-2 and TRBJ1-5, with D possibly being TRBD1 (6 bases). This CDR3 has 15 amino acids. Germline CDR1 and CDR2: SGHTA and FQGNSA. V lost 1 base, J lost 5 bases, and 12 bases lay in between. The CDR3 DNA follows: TGTGCCAGCAGCTTAGTTGCGGACAGCTATCAGCCCCAGCATTTT. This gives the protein CASSLVADSYQPQHF.

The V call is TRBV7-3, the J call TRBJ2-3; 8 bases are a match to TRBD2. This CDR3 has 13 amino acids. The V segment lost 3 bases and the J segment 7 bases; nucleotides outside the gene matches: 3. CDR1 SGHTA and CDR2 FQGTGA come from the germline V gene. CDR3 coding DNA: TGTGCCAGCAGCTTTGGGACTAGTTATACGCAGTATTTT. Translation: CASSFGTSYTQYF.

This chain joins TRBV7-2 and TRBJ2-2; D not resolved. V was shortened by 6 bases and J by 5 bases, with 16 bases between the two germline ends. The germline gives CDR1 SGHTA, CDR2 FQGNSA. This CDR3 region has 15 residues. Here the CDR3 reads CASRFQDLGTGELFF. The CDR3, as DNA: TGTGCCAGCAGGTTTCAGGATCTTGGTACCGGGGAGCTGTTTTTT.

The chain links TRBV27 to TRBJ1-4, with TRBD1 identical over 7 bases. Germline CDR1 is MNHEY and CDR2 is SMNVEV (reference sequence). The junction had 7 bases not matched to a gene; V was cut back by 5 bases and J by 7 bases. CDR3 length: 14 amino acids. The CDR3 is CASSQQGSSEKLFF. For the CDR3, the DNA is TGTGCCAGCAGTCAACAGGGGTCCTCTGAAAAACTGTTTTTT.

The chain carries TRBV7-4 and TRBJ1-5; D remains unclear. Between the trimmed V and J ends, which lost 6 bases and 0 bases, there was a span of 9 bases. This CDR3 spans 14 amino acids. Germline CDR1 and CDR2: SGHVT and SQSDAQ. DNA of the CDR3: TGTGCCAGCAGTACACAGCATAGCAATCAGCCCCAGCATTTT. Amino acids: CASSTQHSNQPQHF. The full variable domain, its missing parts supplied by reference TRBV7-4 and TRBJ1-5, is GAGVSQSPRYKVAKRGRDVALRCDSISGHVTLYWYRQTLGQGSEVLTYSQSDAQRDKSGRPSGRFSAERPERSVSTLKIQRTEQGDSAVYLCASSTQHSNQPQHFGDGTRLSIL.

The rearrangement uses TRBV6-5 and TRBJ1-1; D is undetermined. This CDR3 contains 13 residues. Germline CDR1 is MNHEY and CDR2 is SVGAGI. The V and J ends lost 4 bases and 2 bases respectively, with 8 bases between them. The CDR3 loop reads CASSFAGNTEAFF. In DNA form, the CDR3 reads TGTGCCAGCAGTTTCGCAGGTAACACTGAAGCTTTCTTT.

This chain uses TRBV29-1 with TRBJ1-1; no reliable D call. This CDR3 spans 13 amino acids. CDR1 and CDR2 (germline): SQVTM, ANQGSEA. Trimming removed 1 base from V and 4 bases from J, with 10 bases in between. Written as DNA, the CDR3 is TGCAGCGTTGAAGGCTTGGGCCCCACTGAAGCTTTCTTT. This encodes CSVEGLGPTEAFF.

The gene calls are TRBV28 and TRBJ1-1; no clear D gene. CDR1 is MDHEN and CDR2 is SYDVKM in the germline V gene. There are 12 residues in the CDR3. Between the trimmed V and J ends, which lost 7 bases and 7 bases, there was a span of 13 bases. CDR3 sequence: CASKEAKGEAFF. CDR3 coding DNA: TGTGCCAGCAAGGAGGCGAAGGGTGAAGCTTTCTTT. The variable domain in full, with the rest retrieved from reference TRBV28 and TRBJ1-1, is DVKVTQSSRYLVKRTGEKVFLECVQDMDHENMFWYRQDPGLGLRLIYFSYDVKMKEKGDIPEGYSVSREKKERFSLILESASTNQTSMYLCASKEAKGEAFFGQGTRLTVV.

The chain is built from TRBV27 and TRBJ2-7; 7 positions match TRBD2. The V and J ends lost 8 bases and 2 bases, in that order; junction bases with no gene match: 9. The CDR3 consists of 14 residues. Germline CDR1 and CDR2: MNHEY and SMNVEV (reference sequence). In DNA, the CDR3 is TGTGCCAGCGCCCCTAGCGGTGAGACCTACGAGCAGTACTTC. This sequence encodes CASAPSGETYEQYF.

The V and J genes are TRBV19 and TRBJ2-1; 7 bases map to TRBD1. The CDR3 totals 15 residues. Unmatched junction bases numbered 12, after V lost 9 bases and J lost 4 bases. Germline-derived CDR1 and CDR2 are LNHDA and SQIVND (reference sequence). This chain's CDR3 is CASSLGQLGYNEQFF. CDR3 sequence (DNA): TGTGCCAGCAGTCTGGGACAGTTGGGGTACAATGAGCAGTTCTTC.

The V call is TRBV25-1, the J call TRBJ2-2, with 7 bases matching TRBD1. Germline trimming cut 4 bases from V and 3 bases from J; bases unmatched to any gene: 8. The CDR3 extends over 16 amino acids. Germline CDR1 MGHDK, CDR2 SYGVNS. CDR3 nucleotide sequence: TGTGCCAGCAGTGGAACGACAGGGCTAGACACCGGGGAGCTGTTTTTT. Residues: CASSGTTGLDTGELFF.

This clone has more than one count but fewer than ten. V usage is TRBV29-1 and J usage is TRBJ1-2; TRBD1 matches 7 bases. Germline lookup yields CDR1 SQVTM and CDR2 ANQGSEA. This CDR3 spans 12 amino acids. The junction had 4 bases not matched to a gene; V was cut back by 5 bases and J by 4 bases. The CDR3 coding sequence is TGCAGCGTTATGACAGGGATCTATGGCTACACCTTC. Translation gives CSVMTGIYGYTF.